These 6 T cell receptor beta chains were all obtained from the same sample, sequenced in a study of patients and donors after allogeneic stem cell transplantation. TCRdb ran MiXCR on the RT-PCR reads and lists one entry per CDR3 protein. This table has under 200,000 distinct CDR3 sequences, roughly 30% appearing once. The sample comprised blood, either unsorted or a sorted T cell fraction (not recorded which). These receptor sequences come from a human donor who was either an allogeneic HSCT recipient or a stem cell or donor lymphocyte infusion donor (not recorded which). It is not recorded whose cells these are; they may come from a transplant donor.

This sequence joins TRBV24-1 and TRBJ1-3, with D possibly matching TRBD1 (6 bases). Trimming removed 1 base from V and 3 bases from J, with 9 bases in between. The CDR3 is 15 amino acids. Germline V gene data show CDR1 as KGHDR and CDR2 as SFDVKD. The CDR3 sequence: CATSDLGGVGNTIYF. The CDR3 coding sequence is TGTGCCACCAGTGATTTAGGGGGGGTTGGAAACACCATATATTTT.

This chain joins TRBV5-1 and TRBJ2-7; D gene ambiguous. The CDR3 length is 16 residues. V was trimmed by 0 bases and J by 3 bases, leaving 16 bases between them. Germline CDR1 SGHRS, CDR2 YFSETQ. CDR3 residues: CASSLVRLSGDYEQYF. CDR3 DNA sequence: TGCGCCAGCAGCTTGGTTCGACTGTCAGGAGACTACGAGCAGTACTTC.

CDR3: CATSDLYGGPQHF. In nucleotides, the CDR3 is TGTGCCACCAGTGATTTGTACGGGGGGCCCCAGCATTTT. V usage is TRBV24-1 and J usage is TRBJ1-5; possibly TRBD1 for D (5 bases). The CDR3 totals 13 residues. The germline V gene encodes CDR1 KGHDR and CDR2 SFDVKD. V lost 0 bases and J lost 9, with 8 bases in between.

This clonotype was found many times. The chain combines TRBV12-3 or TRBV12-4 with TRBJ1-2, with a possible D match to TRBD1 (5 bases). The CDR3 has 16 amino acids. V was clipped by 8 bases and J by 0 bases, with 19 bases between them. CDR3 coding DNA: TGTGCCAGCGGCAGGGAAAGGGAGTCCCCTAACTATGGCTACACCTTC. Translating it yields CASGRERESPNYGYTF.

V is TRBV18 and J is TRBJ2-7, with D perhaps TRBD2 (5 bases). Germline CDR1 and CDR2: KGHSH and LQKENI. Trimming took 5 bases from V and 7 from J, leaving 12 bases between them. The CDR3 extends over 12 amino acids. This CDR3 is CASSTGLREQYF. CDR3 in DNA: TGTGCCAGCTCAACCGGACTGAGGGAGCAGTACTTC.

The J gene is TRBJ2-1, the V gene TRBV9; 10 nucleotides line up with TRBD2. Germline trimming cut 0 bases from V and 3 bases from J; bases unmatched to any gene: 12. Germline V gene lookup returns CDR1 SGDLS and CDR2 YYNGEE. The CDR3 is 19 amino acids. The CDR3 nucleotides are TGTGCCAGCAGCGTAGATAACAGCGGGAGGGCCCTCAGCTACAATGAGCAGTTCTTC. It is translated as CASSVDNSGRALSYNEQFF.